This record concerns one T cell receptor (beta chain) sequence. Its recognized antigen is unknown. The record has no base qualities; no much larger clone is one base away. The immunoSEQ Assay, a bias-controlled multiplex PCR, was used to amplify TCRbeta CDR3 regions from genomic DNA. As for how the authors treated the data: Within the assay, amplification of reference gene primers was used to estimate how many nucleated cells each sample contained. To quantify the absolute abundance of each unique TCRbeta CDR3 rearrangement, sequence reads were collapsed and filtered. For each sample, productive Simpson clonality was calculated as the square root of Simpson's diversity index over productive rearrangements. TCRdb took over this immuneACCESS table, retaining in-frame rearrangements with V and J assigned. Such tables are incomplete; in checked studies, under half of the missing clones stem from an unresolved V gene, and the remainder is unexplained. The DNA was the basis for D and trimming; V, J and clone size are from that table. This sample holds 350,000 to 400,000 clones; 90% to 95% were observed only once. The ten largest clones represent about 0.78% of the sample.

The CDR3, cysteine through phenylalanine, is 15 amino acids long. Only CDR3 DNA is held: 45 bases, read in frame from base 1. CDR1 PRHDT and CDR2 FYEKMQ are derived from the germline V gene (reference sequence). Unmatched junction bases come to 12, with V trimmed by 5 bases and J by 6 bases. In the prospective study, participants were roughly 18 to 100 years old, resided in around 25 geographic areas of the United States, and were enrolled through a virtual design. To assign participants to cohorts, the prospective study relied on clinical history that participants themselves reported in a screening survey and a study questionnaire. Exposed participants were defined as having been in contact with someone with a PCR-confirmed or clinician-diagnosed COVID-19 case within 2 weeks of study entry. In the prospective study, mobile phlebotomists collected whole blood, serum and a nasopharyngeal or oropharyngeal swab from each participant. Prospective study participants could optionally give additional blood draws and questionnaires over an approximately 2-month period. Before DNA extraction, blood samples from the prospective study were shipped at room temperature or frozen.

This entry belongs to a study of blood T cell repertoires in COVID-19 (TCRdb year 2020). Turning to the overall study: Samples from collaborators originated in the United States, Italy and Spain and spanned both the acute and convalescent phases of COVID-19. The material from the prospective study consisted of cDNA or gDNA derived from T cells, B-cell-depleted T cells, or PBMCs. A freely available public database, intended as a resource for researchers studying the immune response to SARS-CoV-2, is where the repertoires were released. The samples were drawn from the first 160 participants of the ongoing ImmuneRACE study and from under 1,500 subjects provided by 6 global collaborators. The dataset comprised deeply sampled blood TCRbeta repertoires from subjects exposed to, actively infected with, or recovered from COVID-19. The sample metadata nearly always contained a de-identified subject ID, COVID-19 status, age in years and sex. Where available, HLA class I and class II types were obtained from metadata supplied by the sample provider rather than from assay-based typing.

What the study reported, not specific to this receptor: The quantity of clinical and demographic metadata differed by source and by participant and was supplied without curation.

The rearranged chain carries TRBV13 and TRBJ2-7; TRBD2 fits 8 bases in the junction. The sequence was collected from a woman in her forties who had been exposed to COVID-19. The specimen sequenced was PBMCs or T cells enriched from blood (not recorded which). The DNA sequence is given as TGTGCCAGCAGCCTCTGGGCGGGGGGCCCAGGCGAGCAGTACTTC. Protein translation: CASSLWAGGPGEQYF.